A selection of T cell receptor beta chains follows, all from one sample in a study of beta chain features in type 1 diabetes. The repertoire was sequenced with immunoSEQ multiplex PCR; TCRdb's copy has only in-frame clones and lacks some. Of about 220,000 clones listed, approximately 10% are singletons. Material: central memory CD4+ T cells from blood. The receptors come from a man younger than 35 in good health. The CDR3 runs from the conserved cysteine through the conserved F or W. A D gene is named only where the DNA matches it firmly. The size entry is marked missing in some rows and otherwise reads once, few, many or a size class.

abundance | d_gene | j_gene | v_gene | CDR3nt | CDR3aa
many | - | TRBJ2-1 | TRBV7-9 | TGTGCCAGCAGCCTCTCCTACAATGAGCAGTTCTTC | CASSLSYNEQFF
few | - | TRBJ1-1 | TRBV18 | TGTGCCAGCTCACCATCTCTAGACACTGAAGCTTTCTTT | CASSPSLDTEAFF
few | - | TRBJ2-1 | TRBV20-1 | TGCAGTGCTGGGCGGAGGGATGAGCAGTTCTTC | CSAGRRDEQFF
- | - | TRBJ2-7 | TRBV11-2 | TGTGCCAGCAGCTTAGAACGGCTGCTCGAGCAGTACTTC | CASSLERLLEQYF
- | TRBD1 | TRBJ2-1 | TRBV7-7 | TGTGCCAGCAGCCGGACAGGGGATTCCTACAATGAGCAGTTCTTC | CASSRTGDSYNEQFF
few | TRBD2 | TRBJ2-7 | TRBV7-8 | TGTGCCAGCAGCTTAGTTCTTGGACTAGCGGCCGAGCAGTACTTC | CASSLVLGLAAEQYF
few | TRBD2 | TRBJ2-7 | TRBV18 | TGTGCCAGCTCCCCCGGGACTAGCGGGACTTCCTCCTACGAGCAGTACTTC | CASSPGTSGTSSYEQYF
- | TRBD1 | TRBJ2-7 | TRBV27 | TGTGCCAGCAGTTTATCCCCCGGGACAGGGCAATACGAGCAGTACTTC | CASSLSPGTGQYEQYF
many | - | TRBJ2-4 | TRBV11-2 | TGTGCCAGCAGCTTAGATGCACAGAAAAACATTCAGTACTTC | CASSLDAQKNIQYF
- | - | TRBJ1-2 | TRBV7-2 | TGTGCCAGCAGCTTAGCGGGAAGATGGGGGCCCGGCTACACCTTC | CASSLAGRWGPGYTF
few | - | TRBJ1-2 | TRBV19 | TGTGCCAGTAGCCTGTCCGGGAAAGTCCCCGCCGGCTACACCTTC | CASSLSGKVPAGYTF
few | - | TRBJ2-7 | TRBV30 | TGTGCCTGGAGCAAGAAGGCGGGACAGAGGGGGAAGCAGTACTTC | CAWSKKAGQRGKQYF
- | - | TRBJ2-3 | TRBV5-4 | TGTGCCAGCAGCTTCTCGGGGGGCACAGATACGCAGTATTTT | CASSFSGGTDTQYF
few | TRBD1 | TRBJ2-7 | TRBV28 | TGTGCCAGCAGCCCGACAGGGGGCAAGGACGAGCAGTACTTC | CASSPTGGKDEQYF
- | TRBD1 | TRBJ1-5 | TRBV6-5 | TGTGCCAGCACCAGTTCAGGGGGCGATCAGCCCCAGCATTTT | CASTSSGGDQPQHF
many | - | TRBJ2-3 | TRBV4-3 | TGCGCCAGCAGCCAAAGTGACAGCCCTAGTGGCACAGATACGCAGTATTTT | CASSQSDSPSGTDTQYF
- | - | TRBJ2-3 | TRBV7-9 | TGTGCCAGCAGCTTAACCCGCAGCACAGATACGCAGTATTTT | CASSLTRSTDTQYF
- | - | TRBJ2-1 | TRBV7-2 | TGTGCCAGCAGCTTCCGATCCTTGGGGGCCAATGAGCAGTTCTTC | CASSFRSLGANEQFF
many | - | TRBJ2-5 | TRBV5-4 | TGTGCCAGCAGCTCGGGATTCGAAGGAGAGACCCAGTACTTC | CASSSGFEGETQYF
few | - | TRBJ1-1 | TRBV7-8 | TGTGCCAGCAGTTTTATGGGGACACAGAACACTGAAGCTTTCTTT | CASSFMGTQNTEAFF
few | TRBD1 | TRBJ2-4 | TRBV29-1 | TGCAGCGTTGAGGGACAGGGGGTCAAAAACATTCAGTACTTC | CSVEGQGVKNIQYF
- | TRBD2 | TRBJ2-1 | TRBV5-1 | TGCGCCAGCAGCGCCGCTAGCGGGGGAAGCTCCTACAATGAGCAGTTCTTC | CASSAASGGSSYNEQFF
many | - | TRBJ2-7 | TRBV28 | TGTGCCAGCAGTTTGGTTCAGGGGTACTCCTACGAGCAGTACTTC | CASSLVQGYSYEQYF
once | - | TRBJ1-4 | TRBV30 | TGTGCCTGGGCCCGGGACCAGGGGGAAAAACTGTTTTTT | CAWARDQGEKLFF
- | - | TRBJ2-5 | TRBV11-3 | TGTGCCAGCAGCTTAGACGGCGGCTTCCAAGAGACCCAGTACTTC | CASSLDGGFQETQYF
few | TRBD2 | TRBJ2-3 | TRBV4-3 | TGCGCCAGCAGCCAAGGGAGTAGCGGGAGATCCACAGATACGCAGTATTTT | CASSQGSSGRSTDTQYF
few | TRBD2 | TRBJ2-5 | TRBV6-5 | TGTGCCAGCAGTTACGGGGGGGTCGGCGAGACCCAGTACTTC | CASSYGGVGETQYF
- | TRBD1 | TRBJ1-1 | TRBV19 | TGTGCCAGTGGGGACAGGGCGGACACTGAAGCTTTCTTT | CASGDRADTEAFF
few | - | TRBJ2-3 | TRBV6-6 | TGTGCCAGCAGATCACACGGGAGCACGGCAGATACGCAGTATTTT | CASRSHGSTADTQYF
many | - | TRBJ2-5 | TRBV29-1 | TGCAGCGTCGACGGGGATACCAAAGAGACCCAGTACTTC | CSVDGDTKETQYF
- | - | TRBJ2-1 | TRBV5-4 | TGTGCCAGCAGCTCGGGCCTAGCTTTGAACAATGAGCAGTTCTTC | CASSSGLALNNEQFF
- | TRBD1 | TRBJ1-5 | TRBV19 | TGTGCCAGTAGTATGACAGGGAATCAGCCCCAGCATTTT | CASSMTGNQPQHF